The rows below give T cell receptor beta chains drawn from one sample of a study of tumor-infiltrating lymphocytes in glioblastoma multiforme. TCRdb reprocessed the multiplex PCR reads via MiXCR and lists one record per CDR3 protein. The sample has about 9,600 distinct CDR3 sequences, less than 75% seen once. Sample: brain tumor tissue. The source of these receptors is a male donor with glioblastoma. CDR3s include the opening cysteine and the closing phenylalanine or tryptophan. D genes are given only for firm matches. Expanded clones get a size class; other rows say once, few or many, or leave the size out.

j_call	d_call	clone_size	v_call	cdr3_nt	cdr3_aa
TRBJ2-1	TRBD2	NA	TRBV4-2	TGTGCCAGCAGCCACCCGGGACTAGGTAATGGAGACAACAAGCAGTTCTTC	CASSHPGLGNGDNKQFF
TRBJ2-7	NA	once	TRBV18	TGTACCAGCTCACCCAATAGGGACGAGCAGTACTTC	CTSSPNRDEQYF
TRBJ2-6	NA	NA	TRBV4-2	TGTGCCAGCAGCCAAGTTACCAGGGTATACTCTGGGGCCAACGTCCTGACTTTC	CASSQVTRVYSGANVLTF
TRBJ2-1	TRBD2	once	TRBV5-4	TGTGCCAGCAGCACCCGGACTATCGGGAGGGCCGGTGATCAGTTCTTC	CASSTRTIGRAGDQFF
TRBJ2-7	NA	medium-sized	TRBV10-3	TGTGCCATCAGTGCAGGCGGAAACTACGAGCAGTACTTC	CAISAGGNYEQYF
TRBJ2-1	NA	NA	TRBV5-4	TGTGCCAGCAGCAGGGCTAGCATCCACTCCTTCAATGAGCAGTTCTTC	CASSRASIHSFNEQFF
TRBJ1-5	NA	NA	TRBV4-2	TGTGTCAGCAGCCAAGCAGGGGTTCAGCTCCAGCATTTT	CVSSQAGVQLQHF
TRBJ2-1	TRBD1	many	TRBV5-1	TGCGCCAGCAGCCTGACAGGGGGAATTGGCGATGAGCAGTTCTTC	CASSLTGGIGDEQFF
TRBJ2-6	TRBD2	NA	TRBV6-6	TGTGCCAGCAGTATTCCGGGACTAGCGGGAGTGTCTGGGGCCAACGTCCTGACTTTC	CASSIPGLAGVSGANVLTF
TRBJ2-1	NA	few	TRBV11-2	TGTGCCAGCAGCTTGCTCAATAGCGGTTCTCACAATGAGCAGTTCTTC	CASSLLNSGSHNEQFF
TRBJ2-1	TRBD2	NA	TRBV29-1	TGCAGCGTTGATGGCGCTAGCGGATACAATGAGCAGTTCTTC	CSVDGASGYNEQFF
TRBJ1-2	TRBD1	NA	TRBV20-1	TGCGGTGCTGGAGATAGGACAGGGAATGGCTACACCTTC	CGAGDRTGNGYTF
TRBJ1-2	TRBD1	once	TRBV28	TGTGCCAGCAGCTCCCCCACAACGACAGGGGATAACTATGGCTACGCCTTC	CASSSPTTTGDNYGYAF
TRBJ2-1	TRBD2	NA	TRBV6-5	TGTGGCAGTTACTCGGGAGGGGATGAGCAGTTCTTC	CGSYSGGDEQFF
TRBJ2-1	TRBD2	NA	TRBV20-1	TGCGGTGCGCAAACTAGCGGGAGGGTCATGTACAATGAGCAGTTCTTC	CGAQTSGRVMYNEQFF
TRBJ2-6	NA	NA	TRBV11-1	TGTGCCAGCAGCTCTGTATCGTTTGGGGCCAACGTCCTGACTTTC	CASSSVSFGANVLTF
TRBJ2-7	TRBD1	few	TRBV11-2	TGTGCCAGCAGCTTGACAGGGATTTACGAGCAGTACTTC	CASSLTGIYEQYF
TRBJ1-1	NA	few	TRBV29-1	TGCGGCGTTGACGGTCAACAGGCGGGGAAGGGAGCTTTCTTT	CGVDGQQAGKGAFF